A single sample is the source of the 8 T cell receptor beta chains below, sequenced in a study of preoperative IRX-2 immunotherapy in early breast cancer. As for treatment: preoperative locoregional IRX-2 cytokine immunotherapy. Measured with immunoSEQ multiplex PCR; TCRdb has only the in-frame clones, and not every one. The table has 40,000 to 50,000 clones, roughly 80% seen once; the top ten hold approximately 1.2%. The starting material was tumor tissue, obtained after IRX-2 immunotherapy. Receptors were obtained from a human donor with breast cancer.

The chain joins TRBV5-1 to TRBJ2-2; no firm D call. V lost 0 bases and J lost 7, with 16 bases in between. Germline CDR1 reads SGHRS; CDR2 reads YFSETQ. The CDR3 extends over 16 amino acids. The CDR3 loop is CASSLALGLANGELFF. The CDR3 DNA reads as TGCGCCAGCAGCTTGGCCCTAGGGTTGGCGAACGGGGAGCTGTTTTTT. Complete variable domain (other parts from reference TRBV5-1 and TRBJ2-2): KAGVTQTPRYLIKTRGQQVTLSCSPISGHRSVSWYQQTPGQGLQFLFEYFSETQRNKGNFPGRFSGRQFSNSRSEMNVSTLELGDSALYLCASSLALGLANGELFFGEGSRLTVL.

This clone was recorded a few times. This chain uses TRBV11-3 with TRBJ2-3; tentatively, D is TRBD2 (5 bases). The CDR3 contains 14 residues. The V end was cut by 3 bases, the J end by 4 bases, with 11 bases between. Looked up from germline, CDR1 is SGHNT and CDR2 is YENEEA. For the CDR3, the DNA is TGTGCCAGCAGCTTGGATATCGGGGCAGATACGCAGTATTTT. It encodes CASSLDIGADTQYF.

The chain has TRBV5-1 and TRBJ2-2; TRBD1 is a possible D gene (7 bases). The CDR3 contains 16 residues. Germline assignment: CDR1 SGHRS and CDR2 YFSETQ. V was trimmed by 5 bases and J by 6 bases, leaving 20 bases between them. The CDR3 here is CASRRGGTEMSGELFF. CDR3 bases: TGCGCCAGCAGAAGGGGCGGGACAGAGATGTCCGGGGAGCTGTTTTTT. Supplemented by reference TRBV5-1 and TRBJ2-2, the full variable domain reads KAGVTQTPRYLIKTRGQQVTLSCSPISGHRSVSWYQQTPGQGLQFLFEYFSETQRNKGNFPGRFSGRQFSNSRSEMNVSTLELGDSALYLCASRRGGTEMSGELFFGEGSRLTVL.

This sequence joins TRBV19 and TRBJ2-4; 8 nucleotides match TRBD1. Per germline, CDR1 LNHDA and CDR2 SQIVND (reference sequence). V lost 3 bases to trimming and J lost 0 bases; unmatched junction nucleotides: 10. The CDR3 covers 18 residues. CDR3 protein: CASSILTGGMRAKNIQYF. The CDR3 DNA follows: TGTGCCAGTAGTATCCTCACAGGGGGGATGAGAGCCAAAAACATTCAGTACTTC.

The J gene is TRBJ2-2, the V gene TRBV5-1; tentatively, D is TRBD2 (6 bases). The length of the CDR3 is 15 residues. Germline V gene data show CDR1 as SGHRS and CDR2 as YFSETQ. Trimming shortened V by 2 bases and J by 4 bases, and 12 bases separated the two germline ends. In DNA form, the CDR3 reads TGCGCCAGCAGCTTTTTTCGGGAGACCACCGGGGAGCTGTTTTTT. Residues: CASSFFRETTGELFF.

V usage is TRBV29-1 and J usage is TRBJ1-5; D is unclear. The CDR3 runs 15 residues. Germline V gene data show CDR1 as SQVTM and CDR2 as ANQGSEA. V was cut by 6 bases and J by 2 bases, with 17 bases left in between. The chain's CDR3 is CSVADGVLGNQPQHF. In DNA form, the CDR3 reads TGCAGCGTCGCCGACGGCGTTTTGGGCAATCAGCCCCAGCATTTT.

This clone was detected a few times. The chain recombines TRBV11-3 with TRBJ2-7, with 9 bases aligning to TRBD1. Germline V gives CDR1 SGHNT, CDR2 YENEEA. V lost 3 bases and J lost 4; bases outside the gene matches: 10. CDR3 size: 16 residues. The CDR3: CASSLAVWGQGYEQYF. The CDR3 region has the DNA TGTGCCAGCAGCTTGGCGGTTTGGGGACAGGGTTACGAGCAGTACTTC.

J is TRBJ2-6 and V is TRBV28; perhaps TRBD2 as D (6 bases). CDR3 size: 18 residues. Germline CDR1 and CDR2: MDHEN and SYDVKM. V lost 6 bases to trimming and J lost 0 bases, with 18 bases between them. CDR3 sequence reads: CASRRGRGVLSGANVLTF. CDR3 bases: TGTGCCAGCAGGCGCGGCCGCGGGGTCCTCTCTGGGGCCAACGTCCTGACTTTC.